This TCR beta chain appears in the sequencing data of a study of T and B cells in COVID-19 patients. Study-level background: Comorbidities linked to unfavorable COVID-19 outcome were present in 18 of 20 active-infection patients. Findings of the study overall: There were thousands of TCR clusters exclusive to the recovered cohort, around 32 with low generation probability. Highly clonal in active COVID-19, TRB repertoires exceeded healthy-donor diversity and richness at recovery. Blood from mildly ill patients while symptomatic, and early samples from severe cases, were scarce.

The CDR3 has 14 amino acids. Germline V gene lookup returns CDR1 SGHRS and CDR2 YFSETQ. From blood, about 220-500 ng of genomic DNA served as TRB template. TRB rearrangements were amplified by multiplex PCR with BIOMED2 TRB-A/B primers. Each CDR3 protein gets one entry after TCRdb re-called the multiplex PCR reads with MiXCR. The repertoire holds 8,500 to 9,500 distinct CDR3 sequences, about two fifths seen once, with approximately 55% in the top ten. In this sample, this clonotype turned up a few times. Antigen unknown. At one end, the junction sequence differs from germline, possibly due to a read error.

The sequence was collected from a human donor with active COVID-19. V usage is TRBV5-1 and J usage is TRBJ1-1; D perhaps matches TRBD1 (5 bases). The source material was blood. CDR3: CASSGGTVNTEAFF. DNA of the CDR3: TGTGCCAGCAGCGGGGGGACGGTGAACACTGAAGCTTTCTTT.